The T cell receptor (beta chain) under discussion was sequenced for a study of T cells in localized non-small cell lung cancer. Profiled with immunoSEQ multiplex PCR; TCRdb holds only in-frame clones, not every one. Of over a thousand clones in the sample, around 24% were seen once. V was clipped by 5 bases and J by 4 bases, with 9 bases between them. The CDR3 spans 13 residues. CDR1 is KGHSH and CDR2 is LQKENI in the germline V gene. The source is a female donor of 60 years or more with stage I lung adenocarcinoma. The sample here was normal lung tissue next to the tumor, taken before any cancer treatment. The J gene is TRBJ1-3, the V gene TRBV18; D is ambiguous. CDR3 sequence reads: CASSESTGNTIYF. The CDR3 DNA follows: TGTGCCAGCTCAGAATCGACAGGAAACACCATATATTTT.